The 8 T cell receptor beta chains reported below all come from one sample, sequenced in a study of early T cells in non-severe SARS-CoV-2 infection. TCRdb redid the calling of the 5' RACE reads with MiXCR, one entry per CDR3 protein. The sample lists some 50,000 distinct CDR3 sequences, around 8.6% occurring once. The specimen was whole blood, collected at baseline. The receptors derive from an adult who was a healthcare worker with PCR-confirmed SARS-CoV-2 infection or an uninfected control (not recorded which).

This clonotype came up a few times. The chain links TRBV20-1 to TRBJ2-7; 7 bases are a match to TRBD1. Germline lookup yields CDR1 DFQATT and CDR2 SNEGSKA (reference sequence). This CDR3 is 14 amino acids long. After removal of 1 base from V and 3 bases from J, the junction contained 6 bases not matched to a gene. The CDR3: CSARVQGVGYEQYF. The DNA for the CDR3 is TGCAGTGCTAGAGTTCAGGGGGTCGGCTACGAGCAGTACTTC.

There are a few counts of this clonotype. This chain joins TRBV27 and TRBJ2-1, with 7 bases lining up with TRBD2. Germline lookup yields CDR1 MNHEY and CDR2 SMNVEV (reference sequence). V was pared by 6 bases and J by 1 base, with 3 bases of the junction left unmatched. CDR3 length: 14 amino acids. The CDR3 DNA reads as TGTGCCAGCAGACTTAGCGGGTCCTACAATGAGCAGTTCTTC. This translates into CASRLSGSYNEQFF.

This clonotype came up many times. The gene calls are TRBV20-1 and TRBJ2-5, with 15 bases fitting TRBD2. Germline lookup yields CDR1 DFQATT and CDR2 SNEGSKA (reference sequence). The CDR3 extends over 17 amino acids. V trimming: 0 bases; J trimming: 4 bases; junction bases outside the gene matches: 6. The CDR3 loop reads CSARDGGLAGGGETQYF. In DNA form, the CDR3 reads TGCAGTGCTAGAGATGGGGGACTAGCGGGAGGAGGAGAGACCCAGTACTTC.

Remarks on this clonotype: This sequence may be a read error, since a much larger clone differs from it by one base. The V call is TRBV18, the J call TRBJ1-1, with TRBD1 as a possible D gene (6 bases). Germline CDR1 reads KGHSH; CDR2 reads LQKENI. The CDR3 consists of 18 residues. The CDR3 protein is CVSSPPTDRLPPNTEAFF. The CDR3 bases are TGTGTCAGCTCACCCCCGACCGACAGGTTACCCCCGAACACTGAAGCTTTCTTT.

The chain recombines TRBV13 with TRBJ2-1; D might be TRBD2 (7 bases). From germline, CDR1 is PRHDT and CDR2 FYEKMQ (reference sequence). V lost 4 bases and J lost 8, with 15 bases in between. This CDR3 region has 14 residues. The DNA of the CDR3 is TGTGCCAGCAGCTCCTCCCGGGGGGCCCATGAGCAGTTCTTC. Protein: CASSSSRGAHEQFF.

This clonotype was found a few times. The J gene is TRBJ2-5, the V gene TRBV14, with TRBD1 identical over 7 bases. The ends lost 4 bases at V and 2 bases at J; junction bases unmatched: 10. Germline V gives CDR1 SGHDN, CDR2 FVKESK. This CDR3 comprises 16 residues. Here the CDR3 DNA reads TGTGCCAGCAGCCCACATCCGGGACAGATTCAAGAGACCCAGTACTTC. Protein sequence: CASSPHPGQIQETQYF.

This clonotype was counted many times. V usage is TRBV7-9 and J usage is TRBJ2-3; 7 bases match TRBD1. The CDR3 is 15 residues long. With V trimmed by 5 bases and J by 1 base, 6 bases remained unmatched. The V gene's germline CDR1 is SEHNR and CDR2 FQNEAQ (reference sequence). The CDR3 loop is CASSARDRGTDTQYF. The CDR3 DNA sequence: TGTGCCAGCAGCGCACGGGACAGAGGCACAGATACGCAGTATTTT.

The chain couples TRBV9 to TRBJ2-1; no reliable D call. Germline CDR1 is SGDLS and CDR2 is YYNGEE. The CDR3 covers 13 residues. Trimming stripped 5 bases from V and 5 bases from J, with 11 bases between. CDR3 amino acids: CASRPDGHNEQFF. As DNA, the CDR3 is TGTGCCAGCAGGCCGGATGGCCACAATGAGCAGTTCTTC.